The present T cell receptor (beta chain) was sequenced within a study of cytomegalovirus exposure and HLA in healthy donors. Study context: The same platform was used for the roughly 130 validation repertoires and the 500 to 700 first-cohort repertoires, a later analysis reported.

Study findings and constraints: Rarity marked most TCR sequences, yet some public TCRs occurred in many donors. Specificity of three CMV-associated chains for CMV antigens was verified in vitro.

Among the 90 to 150 subjects of the validation cohort, separate from the approximately 700-subject first cohort, were the donors. Between the trimmed V and J ends, which lost 2 bases and 9 bases, there was a span of 4 bases. The CDR3 loop spans 11 amino acids. Germline CDR1 MNHEY, CDR2 SVGAGI. Comments on this clone: Antigen unknown.

Assay used: immunoSEQ multiplex PCR; TCRdb lists only in-frame clones, some missing. The top ten clones hold around 6% of a sample with about 130,000 clones, around 89% of them seen once. The V and J genes are TRBV6-5 and TRBJ2-2; no firm D call. The TCR comes from a woman in her 30s in good health and CMV-seropositive. Source material: PBMCs. DNA for the CDR3: TGTGCCAGCAGTTACGCGAGGGAGCTGTTTTTT. It is translated as CASSYARELFF.